The rows below give T cell receptor beta chains drawn from one sample of a study of memory CD4+ T cells and cytomegalovirus serostatus. TCRdb's table, derived via immunoSEQ multiplex PCR, lists solely in-frame clones and lacks some. Among fewer than 40,000 clones listed, 70% to 80% were seen once. The sample was memory CD4+ T cells from blood. The receptor set was obtained from an adult in good health and CMV-seropositive. Each CDR3 is given with its conserved first and last residue. D genes are given only for firm matches. Some rows mark clone size as missing; the rest say once, few, many or name a class of expanded clone.

J gene: TRBJ1-1; D gene: NA; V gene: TRBV11-1; clone size: NA; CDR3 protein: CASSLGQSTEAFF; CDR3 DNA: TGTGCCAGCAGCTTAGGACAATCAACTGAAGCTTTCTTT
J gene: TRBJ1-1; D gene: NA; V gene: TRBV7-2; clone size: NA; CDR3 protein: CASSLVSWGGTEAFF; CDR3 DNA: TGTGCCAGCAGCTTAGTATCATGGGGGGGCACTGAAGCTTTCTTT
J gene: TRBJ2-5; D gene: NA; V gene: TRBV7-6; clone size: NA; CDR3 protein: CASSLVRGQETQYF; CDR3 DNA: TGTGCCAGCAGCTTAGTCAGGGGCCAAGAGACCCAGTACTTC
J gene: TRBJ2-3; D gene: NA; V gene: TRBV5-8; clone size: few; CDR3 protein: CASRGRLSTDTQYF; CDR3 DNA: TGTGCCAGCAGAGGCAGGCTAAGCACAGATACGCAGTATTTT
J gene: TRBJ1-2; D gene: TRBD1; V gene: TRBV19; clone size: NA; CDR3 protein: CASSSYGTGYGYTF; CDR3 DNA: TGTGCCAGTAGTAGCTATGGGACAGGCTATGGCTACACCTTC
J gene: TRBJ1-2; D gene: NA; V gene: TRBV27; clone size: NA; CDR3 protein: CASSPRPAPSDGYTF; CDR3 DNA: TGTGCCAGCAGCCCAAGACCGGCCCCCTCGGATGGCTACACCTTC
J gene: TRBJ1-5; D gene: NA; V gene: TRBV19; clone size: NA; CDR3 protein: CASDGQYSNQPQHF; CDR3 DNA: TGTGCCAGTGATGGACAGTATAGCAATCAGCCCCAGCATTTT
J gene: TRBJ2-3; D gene: TRBD2; V gene: TRBV19; clone size: NA; CDR3 protein: CASSFSSGSTDTQYF; CDR3 DNA: TGTGCCAGTAGTTTCTCTAGCGGGAGCACAGATACGCAGTATTTT
J gene: TRBJ2-7; D gene: NA; V gene: TRBV7-3; clone size: few; CDR3 protein: CASSLTYEQYF; CDR3 DNA: TGTGCCAGCAGCTTAACCTACGAGCAGTACTTC
J gene: TRBJ1-1; D gene: NA; V gene: TRBV5-1; clone size: NA; CDR3 protein: CASSRQPSKMNTEAFF; CDR3 DNA: TGCGCCAGCAGCCGACAGCCTTCTAAGATGAACACTGAAGCTTTCTTT
J gene: TRBJ2-5; D gene: NA; V gene: TRBV9; clone size: few; CDR3 protein: CASSPQARSRGGETQYF; CDR3 DNA: TGTGCCAGCAGCCCCCAAGCGAGGTCCCGGGGAGGCGAGACCCAGTACTTC
J gene: TRBJ2-1; D gene: NA; V gene: TRBV7-9; clone size: once; CDR3 protein: CASSREYEQFF; CDR3 DNA: TGTGCCAGCAGCCGGGAATATGAGCAGTTCTTC
J gene: TRBJ1-2; D gene: TRBD1; V gene: TRBV4-3; clone size: NA; CDR3 protein: CASSQNSGTGGGYTF; CDR3 DNA: TGCGCCAGCAGCCAAAATTCCGGGACAGGAGGAGGCTACACCTTC
J gene: TRBJ1-2; D gene: NA; V gene: TRBV6-5; clone size: NA; CDR3 protein: CASSRTRYGYTF; CDR3 DNA: TGTGCCAGCAGTCGGACACGGTATGGCTACACCTTC
J gene: TRBJ2-5; D gene: TRBD2; V gene: TRBV7-7; clone size: NA; CDR3 protein: CASSLGSGGGETQYF; CDR3 DNA: TGTGCCAGCAGCTTGGGCAGCGGGGGGGGTGAGACCCAGTACTTC
J gene: TRBJ1-4; D gene: TRBD1; V gene: TRBV4-1; clone size: NA; CDR3 protein: CASSQGWGTGNEKLFF; CDR3 DNA: TGCGCCAGCAGCCAGGGGTGGGGGACAGGCAATGAAAAACTGTTTTTT
J gene: TRBJ2-3; D gene: NA; V gene: TRBV2; clone size: NA; CDR3 protein: CASSEALGTGSLDTQYF; CDR3 DNA: TGTGCCAGCAGTGAAGCCCTAGGGACCGGTAGTCTAGATACGCAGTATTTT
J gene: TRBJ1-5; D gene: NA; V gene: TRBV11-3; clone size: NA; CDR3 protein: CASSLDENQPQHF; CDR3 DNA: TGTGCCAGCAGCTTAGACGAGAATCAGCCCCAGCATTTT
J gene: TRBJ2-7; D gene: NA; V gene: TRBV11-2; clone size: once; CDR3 protein: CASSLVAGPYEQYF; CDR3 DNA: TGTGCCAGCAGCTTAGTTGCGGGCCCCTACGAGCAGTACTTC
J gene: TRBJ2-2; D gene: TRBD2; V gene: TRBV11-2; clone size: once; CDR3 protein: CASSSTPTRGAGELFF; CDR3 DNA: TGTGCCAGCAGCTCGACGCCAACACGGGGGGCCGGGGAGCTGTTTTTT
J gene: TRBJ1-5; D gene: NA; V gene: TRBV2; clone size: few; CDR3 protein: CASSEELKPQHF; CDR3 DNA: TGTGCCAGCAGTGAGGAACTCAAGCCCCAGCATTTT
J gene: TRBJ1-2; D gene: NA; V gene: TRBV6-5; clone size: few; CDR3 protein: CASSKDGDFYGYTF; CDR3 DNA: TGTGCCAGCTCAAAAGACGGGGACTTCTATGGCTACACCTTC
J gene: TRBJ1-1; D gene: NA; V gene: TRBV5-4; clone size: NA; CDR3 protein: CASSSRKKNTEAFF; CDR3 DNA: TGTGCCAGCAGCTCGCGTAAAAAGAACACTGAAGCTTTCTTT
J gene: TRBJ2-4; D gene: TRBD1; V gene: TRBV6-5; clone size: NA; CDR3 protein: CASSYSPGQGNIQYF; CDR3 DNA: TGTGCCAGCAGTTACTCACCGGGACAGGGGAACATTCAGTACTTC
J gene: TRBJ2-1; D gene: TRBD2; V gene: TRBV27; clone size: once; CDR3 protein: CASSRAGGLYNEQFF; CDR3 DNA: TGTGCCAGCAGCCGAGCGGGGGGCCTATACAATGAGCAGTTCTTC
J gene: TRBJ1-2; D gene: NA; V gene: TRBV18; clone size: NA; CDR3 protein: CASSPRQAHGYTF; CDR3 DNA: TGTGCCAGCTCACCCCGACAGGCCCATGGCTACACCTTC
J gene: TRBJ1-6; D gene: TRBD1; V gene: TRBV7-8; clone size: NA; CDR3 protein: CASSLQATGDNSPLHF; CDR3 DNA: TGTGCCAGCAGCTTACAAGCGACAGGGGATAATTCACCCCTCCACTTT
J gene: TRBJ2-7; D gene: TRBD1; V gene: TRBV13; clone size: NA; CDR3 protein: CASSSRQGHYELDF; CDR3 DNA: TGTGCCAGCAGCAGTCGACAGGGACACTACGAGCTGGACTTC
J gene: TRBJ1-2; D gene: NA; V gene: TRBV28; clone size: NA; CDR3 protein: CASSSPGLNYGYTF; CDR3 DNA: TGTGCCAGCAGTTCTCCAGGGCTGAACTATGGCTACACCTTC
J gene: TRBJ2-7; D gene: NA; V gene: TRBV19; clone size: NA; CDR3 protein: CASSIRHRNEQYF; CDR3 DNA: TGTGCCAGTAGTATAAGGCACCGAAACGAGCAGTACTTC
J gene: TRBJ2-7; D gene: TRBD1; V gene: TRBV7-3; clone size: NA; CDR3 protein: CASSQPGTGLFEQYF; CDR3 DNA: TGTGCCAGCAGCCAACCCGGGACAGGGCTGTTCGAGCAGTACTTC
J gene: TRBJ1-3; D gene: NA; V gene: TRBV9; clone size: NA; CDR3 protein: CASSVQQALSGNTIYF; CDR3 DNA: TGTGCCAGCAGCGTACAACAGGCGCTCTCTGGAAACACCATATATTTT
J gene: TRBJ1-5; D gene: NA; V gene: TRBV9; clone size: NA; CDR3 protein: CASSVSDNQPQHF; CDR3 DNA: TGTGCCAGCAGCGTATCCGATAATCAGCCCCAGCATTTT
J gene: TRBJ2-2; D gene: TRBD2; V gene: TRBV12-5; clone size: NA; CDR3 protein: CASGLPGLAGVSEANTGELFF; CDR3 DNA: TGTGCTAGTGGTCTACCGGGACTAGCGGGGGTCAGCGAAGCGAACACCGGGGAGCTGTTTTTT
J gene: TRBJ1-5; D gene: TRBD1; V gene: TRBV15; clone size: NA; CDR3 protein: CATSRETGGNQPQHF; CDR3 DNA: TGTGCCACCAGCAGGGAGACAGGGGGAAATCAGCCCCAGCATTTT
J gene: TRBJ2-3; D gene: TRBD1; V gene: TRBV7-3; clone size: NA; CDR3 protein: CASSPGDSLTDTQYF; CDR3 DNA: TGTGCCAGCAGCCCCGGGGACAGCCTCACAGATACGCAGTATTTT
J gene: TRBJ2-7; D gene: NA; V gene: TRBV7-9; clone size: once; CDR3 protein: CASSLGKGDEQYF; CDR3 DNA: TGTGCCAGCAGCTTAGGGAAGGGCGACGAGCAGTACTTC
J gene: TRBJ1-2; D gene: TRBD1; V gene: TRBV5-1; clone size: NA; CDR3 protein: CASSPGRQGAMGYTF; CDR3 DNA: TGCGCCAGCAGCCCGGGGCGGCAGGGGGCGATGGGCTACACCTTC
J gene: TRBJ2-6; D gene: NA; V gene: TRBV6-5; clone size: NA; CDR3 protein: CASSYSYSGANVLTF; CDR3 DNA: TGTGCCAGCAGTTACAGTTACTCTGGGGCCAACGTCCTGACTTTC
J gene: TRBJ1-6; D gene: NA; V gene: TRBV5-5; clone size: NA; CDR3 protein: CASSLAPGLESPLHF; CDR3 DNA: TGTGCCAGCAGCTTGGCTCCAGGCTTAGAGTCACCCCTCCACTTT
J gene: TRBJ1-1; D gene: NA; V gene: TRBV18; clone size: NA; CDR3 protein: CASSPQFGDTEAFF; CDR3 DNA: TGTGCCAGCTCACCGCAGTTTGGGGATACTGAAGCTTTCTTT
J gene: TRBJ1-4; D gene: TRBD1; V gene: TRBV5-1; clone size: NA; CDR3 protein: CASSLSGGITNEKLFF; CDR3 DNA: TGCGCCAGCAGCTTGTCAGGGGGTATAACTAATGAAAAACTGTTTTTT
J gene: TRBJ1-3; D gene: NA; V gene: TRBV15; clone size: NA; CDR3 protein: CATQTGTGNTIYF; CDR3 DNA: TGTGCCACCCAAACAGGGACTGGAAACACCATATATTTT
J gene: TRBJ1-3; D gene: NA; V gene: TRBV6-1; clone size: NA; CDR3 protein: CASSAGDGGNTIYF; CDR3 DNA: TGTGCCAGCAGCGCGGGGGACGGGGGAAACACCATATATTTT
J gene: TRBJ2-3; D gene: NA; V gene: TRBV6-6; clone size: NA; CDR3 protein: CASLGDFLGDTQYF; CDR3 DNA: TGTGCCAGCTTAGGGGACTTCCTAGGAGATACGCAGTATTTT
J gene: TRBJ1-1; D gene: NA; V gene: TRBV2; clone size: NA; CDR3 protein: CASRLHGGVAFF; CDR3 DNA: TGTGCCAGCAGACTTCACGGCGGGGTAGCTTTCTTT
J gene: TRBJ2-3; D gene: TRBD2; V gene: TRBV10-3; clone size: NA; CDR3 protein: CAISEKSGGEGDTQYF; CDR3 DNA: TGTGCCATCAGTGAGAAGAGCGGGGGAGAAGGAGATACGCAGTATTTT
J gene: TRBJ1-2; D gene: NA; V gene: TRBV7-2; clone size: NA; CDR3 protein: CASSLEGGYGYTF; CDR3 DNA: TGTGCCAGCAGCTTAGAGGGGGGTTATGGCTACACCTTC
J gene: TRBJ1-2; D gene: TRBD1; V gene: TRBV5-1; clone size: NA; CDR3 protein: CASSRPSGQGSSYGYTF; CDR3 DNA: TGCGCCAGCAGCCGACCCTCGGGACAGGGGTCCTCCTATGGCTACACCTTC
J gene: TRBJ1-3; D gene: TRBD1; V gene: TRBV28; clone size: NA; CDR3 protein: CASSLWDRNSGNTIYF; CDR3 DNA: TGTGCCAGCAGTTTATGGGACAGGAACTCTGGAAACACCATATATTTT
J gene: TRBJ2-1; D gene: TRBD1; V gene: TRBV6-5; clone size: NA; CDR3 protein: CASSYYRGTEQFF; CDR3 DNA: TGTGCCAGCAGTTACTACAGGGGGACTGAGCAGTTCTTC
J gene: TRBJ2-7; D gene: TRBD2; V gene: TRBV11-1; clone size: NA; CDR3 protein: CASSFAGGVYEQYF; CDR3 DNA: TGTGCCAGCAGCTTCGCGGGAGGTGTTTACGAGCAGTACTTC